The 16 T cell receptor beta chains in this list originate from one sample, sequenced in a study of T cell changes during pregnancy in multiple sclerosis (dated by TCRdb to between 2018 and 2021). Library preparation employed the immunoSEQ multiplex PCR assay. TCRdb provides this immuneACCESS table in a form limited to in-frame rearrangements. Some clones are lacking; in checked studies, under half of them reflect an unresolved V gene, and why the rest are absent is not known. The table for this sample lists 93,000 or so clones; almost 95% of them were counted only once. The ten largest clonotypes hold about 0.93% of the sample. This specimen consisted of peripheral blood, obtained after pregnancy. Receptors originate from a female donor with multiple sclerosis, enrolled in a pregnancy study.

The V and J genes are TRBV1 and TRBJ1-1; no DNA check was done on the table's D call, TRBD1. TRBV1 is listed as a pseudogene. The CDR3 totals 16 residues. The CDR3 loop reads CTSSPPGQGLNTEAFF. As DNA, the CDR3 is TGCACCAGCAGCCCACCGGGACAGGGCTTGAACACTGAAGCTTTCTTT.

V gene TRBV30 combines with J gene TRBJ2-2, with 7 bases that match TRBD2. The trim removed 8 bases at V and 5 bases at J, leaving 20 bases unmatched. The CDR3 is 17 residues long. The germline V gene has CDR1 GTSNPN and CDR2 SVGIG (reference sequence). In DNA, the CDR3 is TGTGCCGGAACTGGAAGCGGTCCGGGAGGTCGTACCGGGGAGCTGTTTTTT. Protein: CAGTGSGPGGRTGELFF.

The chain recombines TRBV7-3 with TRBJ2-7; maybe TRBD2 (6 bases). CDR3 length: 15 residues. V was shortened by 6 bases and J by 1 base, with 16 bases between the two germline ends. The germline V gene has CDR1 SGHTA and CDR2 FQGTGA. The CDR3 protein is CASSLAGGWSYEQYF. The CDR3 DNA reads as TGTGCCAGCAGTTTGGCCGGGGGTTGGTCCTACGAGCAGTACTTC.

V usage is TRBV6-5 and J usage is TRBJ2-2, with 10 bases fitting TRBD2. J was trimmed by 6 bases and V by 2 bases; bases with no gene match: 6. Germline V gene lookup returns CDR1 MNHEY and CDR2 SVGAGI. This CDR3 has 16 residues. As DNA, the CDR3 is TGTGCCAGCAGTTACCCAGCGGGAGGGGGCCCCGGGGAGCTGTTTTTT. Translation gives CASSYPAGGGPGELFF.

This CDR3 is CASSEPGQGAFRYTF. The CDR3 bases are TGCGCCAGCAGTGAGCCGGGACAGGGGGCATTTCGCTACACCTTC. V gene TRBV10-2 combines with J gene TRBJ1-2; TRBD1 agrees at 12 bases. CDR1 and CDR2 (germline): WSHSY, SAAADI. The J segment lost 9 bases and the V segment lost 2 bases, leaving 7 bases of the junction unmatched. The CDR3 sequence is 15 residues long.

The chain uses TRBV7-2 and TRBJ1-2; 12 bases match TRBD1. Germline assignment: CDR1 SGHTA and CDR2 FQGNSA. This CDR3 has 17 amino acids. J lost 1 base, V lost 5 bases, and 8 bases had no gene match. The CDR3: CASSTPGQGAGNYGYTF. DNA for the CDR3: TGTGCCAGCAGCACCCCGGGACAGGGGGCGGGTAACTATGGCTACACCTTC.

The table lists this clone with a count of one. This sequence joins TRBV7-2 and TRBJ1-5, with 9 bases that match TRBD1. V lost 5 bases and J lost 0; bases outside the gene matches: 14. The CDR3 runs to 19 residues. CDR1 SGHTA and CDR2 FQGNSA come from the germline V gene. The CDR3 sequence is CASSPSPGQGTFSNQPQHF. The CDR3 bases are TGTGCCAGCAGCCCCTCCCCGGGACAGGGTACGTTTAGCAATCAGCCCCAGCATTTT.

In this sample, this clone turned up once. The rearrangement uses TRBV27 and TRBJ2-5, with D maybe TRBD1 (6 bases). The CDR3 is 13 amino acids. Between the trimmed V and J ends, which lost 5 bases and 5 bases, there was a span of 12 bases. CDR1 and CDR2 from the germline V gene are MNHEY and SMNVEV (reference sequence). CDR3: CASSLQGWETQYF. CDR3 DNA: TGTGCCAGCAGTCTACAGGGCTGGGAGACCCAGTACTTC.

V is TRBV7-3 and J is TRBJ2-6, with D perhaps matching TRBD1 (6 bases). The V end lost 5 bases, the J end lost 1 base, and 9 bases lay between the germline ends. Per germline, CDR1 SGHTA and CDR2 FQGTGA. The CDR3 runs to 15 residues. The chain's CDR3 is CASSPQGSGANVLTF. The DNA of the CDR3 is TGTGCCAGCAGCCCTCAGGGGTCTGGGGCCAACGTCCTGACTTTC.

The chain links TRBV10-3 to TRBJ2-5; TRBD2 aligns across 9 bases. Germline CDR1 is ENHRY and CDR2 is SYGVKD. The junction had 11 bases not matched to a gene; V was cut back by 11 bases and J by 4 bases. The CDR3 contains 14 residues. The CDR3 protein is CASSDSGGGETQYF. CDR3 sequence (DNA): TGTGCCTCATCGGATAGCGGGGGTGGAGAGACCCAGTACTTC.

This chain joins TRBV5-1 and TRBJ1-1, with D maybe TRBD1 (6 bases). CDR1 is SGHRS and CDR2 is YFSETQ in the germline V gene. The CDR3 covers 14 residues. Trimming cost V 4 bases and J 1 base, with 11 bases left between them. CDR3 nucleotides: TGCGCCAGCAGCCCGGGACATCCGAACACTGAAGCTTTCTTT. Protein sequence: CASSPGHPNTEAFF.

The V and J genes are TRBV9 and TRBJ2-1; maybe TRBD2 (5 bases). Germline CDR1 SGDLS, CDR2 YYNGEE. The V end was cut by 4 bases, the J end by 5 bases, with 16 bases between. CDR3 size: 15 residues. In nucleotides, the CDR3 is TGTGCCAGCAGCTTCGGGGTGATGGAAGACAATGAGCAGTTCTTC. Translated: CASSFGVMEDNEQFF.

CDR3 region: CASSIPGEGNYGYTF. The CDR3 DNA sequence: TGTGCCAGTAGTATCCCGGGGGAAGGAAACTATGGCTACACCTTC. The chain recombines TRBV19 with TRBJ1-2, with TRBD1 as a possible D gene (5 bases). Looked up from germline, CDR1 is LNHDA and CDR2 is SQIVND (reference sequence). V lost 3 bases, J lost 2 bases, and 13 bases lay in between. This CDR3 is 15 amino acids long.

The sample holds a few counts of this clone. This rearrangement joins TRBV2 to TRBJ1-5; 8 nucleotides align to TRBD1. The V and J ends lost 5 bases and 4 bases, in that order; junction bases with no gene match: 1. Germline values: CDR1 SNHLY, CDR2 FYNNEI. This CDR3 has 13 residues. The CDR3 nucleotides read TGTGCCAGCAGTAGACAGGGGAATCAGCCCCAGCATTTT. Its translation: CASSRQGNQPQHF. The full variable domain, with the rest looked up from reference TRBV2 and TRBJ1-5, is EPEVTQTPSHQVTQMGQEVILRCVPISNHLYFYWYRQILGQKVEFLVSFYNNEISEKSEIFDDQFSVERPDGSNFTLKIRSTKLEDSAMYFCASSRQGNQPQHFGDGTRLSIL.

This clone was observed once. CDR3 bases: TGTGCCAGCAGCTCCACATTGACAGGGCACTATGGCTACACCTTC. Translating it yields CASSSTLTGHYGYTF. This chain joins TRBV7-6 and TRBJ1-2; 7 bases line up with TRBD1. The V gene end was trimmed by 4 bases and the J gene end by 3 bases; junction bases not matched to a gene: 8. The CDR3 has 15 amino acids. Germline lookup yields CDR1 SGHVS and CDR2 FNYEAQ.

CDR3 in amino acids: CASSLTGADGDTQYF. The DNA for the CDR3 is TGTGCCAGCAGCTTAACTGGGGCGGACGGCGATACGCAGTATTTT. This chain connects TRBV7-3 to TRBJ2-3, with a possible D match to TRBD1 (5 bases). Deletions cut 0 bases from V and 6 bases from J, with 13 bases between. There are 15 residues in the CDR3. CDR1 is SGHTA, CDR2 FQGTGA, per germline.